The sequence of this TCR beta chain was determined in a study of control samples from healthy donors and cancer patients. Here immunoSEQ multiplex PCR was the method, and the copy in TCRdb shows in-frame clones only, minus some. The sample includes approximately 10,000 clones, under 95% of them seen just once. Sequencing input: PBMCs. The clonotype originates from a man between 60 and 75 years old with colorectal cancer.

The CDR3 bases are TGTGCCACCAGTGACCCCAGACAGGGAGGCCAGCCCCAGCATTTT. It translates to CATSDPRQGGQPQHF. V and J are TRBV24-1 and TRBJ1-5; 7 bases are shared with TRBD1. The J segment lost 7 bases and the V segment lost 4 bases, leaving 9 bases of the junction unmatched. This CDR3 contains 15 residues. Germline loops: CDR1 KGHDR, CDR2 SFDVKD.